This entry is about one TCR beta chain. The germline V gene has CDR1 SGHRS and CDR2 YFSETQ. This CDR3 is 15 amino acids long. Trimming left V 0 bases short and J 4 bases short, with 11 bases between. The authors' processing: Nucleated cell number was recorded as an estimate derived from reference gene primer amplification. Measured with immunoSEQ multiplex PCR; TCRdb has only the in-frame clones, and not every one. From that table come the V and J calls and clone size; the DNA was used to work out D and trimming. This table holds about 150,000 clones, roughly 83% found once. The sample comes from a study of blood T cell repertoires in COVID-19.

The specimen sequenced was peripheral blood. The origin of this receptor is a woman of 80 years or more with acute or convalescent COVID-19. The genes are TRBV5-1 and TRBJ2-4; tentative D call: TRBD1 (5 bases). The CDR3 DNA sequence: TGCGCCAGCAGCTTGGCAGACAGCCAAAAAAACATTCAGTACTTC. Encoded protein: CASSLADSQKNIQYF.